Listed below are T cell receptor beta chains from one sample, sequenced in a study of a mutant IDH1 vaccine in newly diagnosed glioma. Profiling relied on immunoSEQ multiplex PCR, and the TCRdb table lists in-frame clones only, not all of them. The table has tens of thousands of clones, about four fifths seen once. The starting material was PBMCs, obtained from a glioma patient treated with radiotherapy, temozolomide or both. Receptor source: a woman aged 45-65 years with glioma. The CDR3 runs from the conserved cysteine through the conserved F or W. D genes are given only for firm matches. Expanded clones get a size class; other rows say once, few or many, or leave the size out.

d_gene: NA
j_gene: TRBJ2-7
v_gene: TRBV12-2
abundance: NA
CDR3nt: TGTGCAAGTCGCTTAGCGCGACAACATTTAAAACGGGACAGGGTCCACGAGCAGTACTTC
CDR3aa: CASRLARQHLKRDRVHEQYF

d_gene: TRBD1
j_gene: TRBJ1-5
v_gene: TRBV29-1
abundance: NA
CDR3nt: TGCAGCGTCGCTCCAGGACAGGGGAATCAGCCCCAGCATTTT
CDR3aa: CSVAPGQGNQPQHF

d_gene: NA
j_gene: TRBJ2-3
v_gene: TRBV28
abundance: NA
CDR3nt: TGTGCCAGCGGGGGAGGTACGCAGTATTTT
CDR3aa: CASGGGTQYF

d_gene: NA
j_gene: TRBJ2-5
v_gene: TRBV5-1
abundance: once
CDR3nt: TGCGCCAGCAGCTTGAACATAGAGACCCAGTACTTC
CDR3aa: CASSLNIETQYF

d_gene: NA
j_gene: TRBJ2-7
v_gene: TRBV11-3
abundance: NA
CDR3nt: TGTGCCAGCAGCTTGGAGTGGGGAGGCCACGAGCAGTACTTC
CDR3aa: CASSLEWGGHEQYF

d_gene: TRBD1
j_gene: TRBJ1-1
v_gene: TRBV28
abundance: NA
CDR3nt: TGTGCCAGCAGTTTCCCCGGGACAGGGGGGTACAGAACTGAAGCTTTCTTT
CDR3aa: CASSFPGTGGYRTEAFF

d_gene: TRBD2
j_gene: TRBJ2-5
v_gene: TRBV7-9
abundance: NA
CDR3nt: TGTGCCAGCAGCTCCAGCGGGGGGTACCAAGAGACCCAGTACTTC
CDR3aa: CASSSSGGYQETQYF

d_gene: TRBD1
j_gene: TRBJ1-1
v_gene: TRBV19
abundance: NA
CDR3nt: TGTGCCAGTAGGACCCAGGGGGCGAACACTGAAGCTTTCTTT
CDR3aa: CASRTQGANTEAFF

d_gene: NA
j_gene: TRBJ1-6
v_gene: TRBV5-1
abundance: NA
CDR3nt: TGCGCCAGCAGTTTTTCCTATGAGGGGAGTTCACCCCTCCACTTT
CDR3aa: CASSFSYEGSSPLHF

d_gene: NA
j_gene: TRBJ1-2
v_gene: TRBV5-1
abundance: NA
CDR3nt: TGCGCCAGCAGCTTGGGGTCGGAAACCTATGACTACACCTTC
CDR3aa: CASSLGSETYDYTF

d_gene: TRBD1
j_gene: TRBJ2-1
v_gene: TRBV10-3
abundance: NA
CDR3nt: TGTGCCATCAGCACAGGGGCCAATGAGCAGTTCTTC
CDR3aa: CAISTGANEQFF

d_gene: NA
j_gene: TRBJ1-2
v_gene: TRBV21-1
abundance: NA
CDR3nt: TGTGCCAGCATTGCTGGGGATGGCTACACCTTC
CDR3aa: CASIAGDGYTF

d_gene: TRBD2
j_gene: TRBJ2-7
v_gene: TRBV4-3
abundance: NA
CDR3nt: TGCGCCAGCAGCCAAGATGAGTGGACTAGCGCTGGGGGCGAGCAGTACTTC
CDR3aa: CASSQDEWTSAGGEQYF

d_gene: NA
j_gene: TRBJ2-2
v_gene: TRBV5-1
abundance: once
CDR3nt: TGCGCCAGCACCCTTTCAGACACCGGGGAGCTGTTTTTT
CDR3aa: CASTLSDTGELFF

d_gene: NA
j_gene: TRBJ2-3
v_gene: TRBV9
abundance: NA
CDR3nt: TGTGCCAGCAGCGCCCCCTTCGCGGGGAGCACAGATACGCAGTATTTT
CDR3aa: CASSAPFAGSTDTQYF

d_gene: NA
j_gene: TRBJ2-7
v_gene: TRBV19
abundance: NA
CDR3nt: TGTGCCAGTAGGCGATCAGGGGAAGCCTACGAGCAGTACTTC
CDR3aa: CASRRSGEAYEQYF

d_gene: TRBD1
j_gene: TRBJ1-1
v_gene: TRBV30
abundance: NA
CDR3nt: TGTGCCTGGGGCCGACAGGGGGCGGACACTGAAGCTTTCTTT
CDR3aa: CAWGRQGADTEAFF

d_gene: TRBD2
j_gene: TRBJ2-4
v_gene: TRBV6-5
abundance: once
CDR3nt: TGTGCCAGCAGTTTCCCGGGGGGATTGGCCAAAAACATTCAGTACTTC
CDR3aa: CASSFPGGLAKNIQYF

d_gene: TRBD1
j_gene: TRBJ1-6
v_gene: TRBV5-4
abundance: NA
CDR3nt: TGTGCCAGCAGCTCCCGCGGGACAGGGCTTTCACCCCTCCACTTT
CDR3aa: CASSSRGTGLSPLHF

d_gene: NA
j_gene: TRBJ1-1
v_gene: TRBV6-5
abundance: NA
CDR3nt: TGTGCCAGCAGTTACGCCAGGAACACTGAAGCTTTCTTT
CDR3aa: CASSYARNTEAFF

d_gene: NA
j_gene: TRBJ2-5
v_gene: TRBV2
abundance: once
CDR3nt: TGTGCCAGCAAGGGGGGGCGGCAAGAGACCCAGTACTTC
CDR3aa: CASKGGRQETQYF

d_gene: NA
j_gene: TRBJ2-1
v_gene: TRBV5-1
abundance: NA
CDR3nt: TGCGCCAGCAGCTTGGCGGGTAGCTCCTACAATGAGCAGTTCTTC
CDR3aa: CASSLAGSSYNEQFF

d_gene: NA
j_gene: TRBJ2-7
v_gene: TRBV6-1
abundance: NA
CDR3nt: TGTGCCAGCTCCCGTACAGCCTACGAGCAGTACTTC
CDR3aa: CASSRTAYEQYF

d_gene: NA
j_gene: TRBJ2-5
v_gene: TRBV6-6
abundance: NA
CDR3nt: TGTGCCAGCAGTTATGACACCGGGAGCCAAGAGACCCAGTACTTC
CDR3aa: CASSYDTGSQETQYF

d_gene: NA
j_gene: TRBJ1-1
v_gene: TRBV5-1
abundance: NA
CDR3nt: TGCGCCAGCAGCTTGGGGACAGCTAACACTGAAGCTTTCTTT
CDR3aa: CASSLGTANTEAFF

d_gene: NA
j_gene: TRBJ1-1
v_gene: TRBV27
abundance: NA
CDR3nt: TGTGCCAGCAGTTTCCCCCCCAATCGCAGGGGCTCTGGGGCCACTGAAGCTTTCTTT
CDR3aa: CASSFPPNRRGSGATEAFF

d_gene: TRBD1
j_gene: TRBJ1-1
v_gene: TRBV9
abundance: NA
CDR3nt: TGTGCCAGCAGCGTCGACAGGGAACGGCGATTTGAAGCTTTCTTT
CDR3aa: CASSVDRERRFEAFF

d_gene: NA
j_gene: TRBJ1-1
v_gene: TRBV7-3
abundance: NA
CDR3nt: TGTGCCAGCAGCTACCCATCGGGGGCCACTGAAGCTTTCTTT
CDR3aa: CASSYPSGATEAFF

d_gene: NA
j_gene: TRBJ1-5
v_gene: TRBV19
abundance: NA
CDR3nt: TGTGCCAGTAGTAGGGAAACAGTTGAACATCAGCCCCAGCATTTT
CDR3aa: CASSRETVEHQPQHF

d_gene: NA
j_gene: TRBJ1-2
v_gene: TRBV6-1
abundance: NA
CDR3nt: TGTGCCAGCAGTGAAAGGGCTTCGGGACTGACAAACTATGGCTACACCTTC
CDR3aa: CASSERASGLTNYGYTF

d_gene: TRBD1
j_gene: TRBJ2-1
v_gene: TRBV7-2
abundance: NA
CDR3nt: TGTGCCAGCAGCTTATCGGGACAGGGGGGTCGTGAGCAGTTCTTC
CDR3aa: CASSLSGQGGREQFF

d_gene: NA
j_gene: TRBJ2-4
v_gene: TRBV12-2
abundance: NA
CDR3nt: TGTGCAAGTCGCCGATGTTTAATAGCGGGGGGGCGGGCCAAAAACATTCAGTACTTC
CDR3aa: CASRRCLIAGGRAKNIQYF

d_gene: TRBD2
j_gene: TRBJ2-7
v_gene: TRBV27
abundance: NA
CDR3nt: TGTGCCAGCAGTTTATCTGCGGGGGTACTCTACGAGCAGTACTTC
CDR3aa: CASSLSAGVLYEQYF

d_gene: TRBD1
j_gene: TRBJ2-7
v_gene: TRBV6-5
abundance: once
CDR3nt: TGTGCCAGCAGTTCGTACGCGACAGGGGAAGGAGGCGAGCAGTACTTC
CDR3aa: CASSSYATGEGGEQYF

d_gene: NA
j_gene: TRBJ2-7
v_gene: TRBV6-6
abundance: NA
CDR3nt: TGTGCCAGCAGTTACTCGGGACTGAGGGAGCAGTACTTC
CDR3aa: CASSYSGLREQYF

d_gene: NA
j_gene: TRBJ2-7
v_gene: TRBV27
abundance: NA
CDR3nt: TGTGCCAGCAGTTTATTTTCCCTAGGCCAACCCTACGAGCAGTACTTC
CDR3aa: CASSLFSLGQPYEQYF

d_gene: NA
j_gene: TRBJ1-4
v_gene: TRBV28
abundance: NA
CDR3nt: TGTGCCACCTACAGGGTGGGGGAAAATGAAAAACTGTTTTTT
CDR3aa: CATYRVGENEKLFF

d_gene: NA
j_gene: TRBJ2-3
v_gene: TRBV7-2
abundance: NA
CDR3nt: TGTGCCAGCAGCTTAAACGTCGGGGCAGATACGCAGTATTTT
CDR3aa: CASSLNVGADTQYF

d_gene: TRBD2
j_gene: TRBJ2-6
v_gene: TRBV6-1
abundance: NA
CDR3nt: TGTGCCAGCAGTGGGTCGGGGGGACTGAGCTCTGGGGCCAACGTCCTGACTTTC
CDR3aa: CASSGSGGLSSGANVLTF

d_gene: NA
j_gene: TRBJ2-2
v_gene: TRBV6-5
abundance: NA
CDR3nt: TGTGCCAGCAGTTGGCAGGGGTTTGGGACCGGGGAGCTGTTTTTT
CDR3aa: CASSWQGFGTGELFF

d_gene: NA
j_gene: TRBJ2-7
v_gene: TRBV25-1
abundance: NA
CDR3nt: TGTGCCAGCTTTACACTGGGGTCGGGCGAGCAGTACTTC
CDR3aa: CASFTLGSGEQYF

d_gene: NA
j_gene: TRBJ2-7
v_gene: TRBV10-3
abundance: NA
CDR3nt: TGTGCCATCAGTGAGTTGGCGGGGGCCTCGGGTGAGCAGTACTTC
CDR3aa: CAISELAGASGEQYF

d_gene: TRBD1
j_gene: TRBJ1-5
v_gene: TRBV18
abundance: NA
CDR3nt: TGTGCCAGCTCACCACCCCCGGGACAGAATCAGCCCCAGCATTTT
CDR3aa: CASSPPPGQNQPQHF

d_gene: NA
j_gene: TRBJ1-2
v_gene: TRBV29-1
abundance: NA
CDR3nt: TGCAGCATCTTGGACAGCTTCTACTATGGCTACACCTTC
CDR3aa: CSILDSFYYGYTF

d_gene: TRBD2
j_gene: TRBJ2-3
v_gene: TRBV5-1
abundance: NA
CDR3nt: TGCGCCAGCAGCGGCGGGACTAGCGGGGGGACAGATACGCAGTATTTT
CDR3aa: CASSGGTSGGTDTQYF

d_gene: NA
j_gene: TRBJ1-1
v_gene: TRBV6-4
abundance: NA
CDR3nt: TGTGCCAGCAGTGCCGTTGCAACAGGGATCACTGAAGCTTTCTTT
CDR3aa: CASSAVATGITEAFF

d_gene: TRBD2
j_gene: TRBJ2-7
v_gene: TRBV6-5
abundance: NA
CDR3nt: TGTGCCAGCAGTCCAGCGGGGCAGGGCTACGAGCAGTACTTC
CDR3aa: CASSPAGQGYEQYF

d_gene: NA
j_gene: TRBJ1-5
v_gene: TRBV27
abundance: NA
CDR3nt: TGTGCCAGCAGTCTTAGGACACCGTCCTCCAATCAGCCCCAGCATTTT
CDR3aa: CASSLRTPSSNQPQHF

d_gene: NA
j_gene: TRBJ1-1
v_gene: TRBV6-1
abundance: NA
CDR3nt: TGTGCCAGCAGTGAACGGGGGGCGCTCCCTGAAGCTTTCTTT
CDR3aa: CASSERGALPEAFF

d_gene: NA
j_gene: TRBJ1-4
v_gene: TRBV10-3
abundance: NA
CDR3nt: TGTGCCATCAGCGGGGAAAAAGATGAAAAACTGTTTTTT
CDR3aa: CAISGEKDEKLFF

d_gene: NA
j_gene: TRBJ2-7
v_gene: TRBV11-3
abundance: NA
CDR3nt: TGTGCCAGCAGCTCCTTAGGGGCGCCGGACGAGCAGTACTTC
CDR3aa: CASSSLGAPDEQYF

d_gene: NA
j_gene: TRBJ2-3
v_gene: TRBV7-2
abundance: NA
CDR3nt: TGTGCCAGCAGCCCGGGACGTAGCACAGATACGCAGTATTTT
CDR3aa: CASSPGRSTDTQYF

d_gene: NA
j_gene: TRBJ1-4
v_gene: TRBV18
abundance: once
CDR3nt: TGTGCCAGCTCCCTAAGGGGAACTAATGAAAAACTGTTTTTT
CDR3aa: CASSLRGTNEKLFF

d_gene: NA
j_gene: TRBJ1-1
v_gene: TRBV11-3
abundance: NA
CDR3nt: TGTGCCAGCAGCTTAAGTCCCGTGTCCAGGGTGACTGAAGCTTTCTTT
CDR3aa: CASSLSPVSRVTEAFF

d_gene: NA
j_gene: TRBJ2-5
v_gene: TRBV27
abundance: NA
CDR3nt: TGTGCGGTGTGGGGCCAAGAGACCCAGTACTTC
CDR3aa: CAVWGQETQYF

d_gene: NA
j_gene: TRBJ1-3
v_gene: TRBV6-6
abundance: NA
CDR3nt: TGTGCCAGCAGTTACCCGGACAGCATCGCTGGAAACACCATATATTTT
CDR3aa: CASSYPDSIAGNTIYF